This TCR beta chain is drawn from a study of CD4 and CD8 cells across lung adenocarcinoma regions. Donors had localized lung adenocarcinoma, a non-small cell lung cancer. V gave up 2 bases and J gave up 4 bases, with 17 bases separating them. This CDR3 region has 16 residues. From germline, CDR1 is MGHRA and CDR2 YSYEKL. In TCRdb, the PCR reads were re-called with MiXCR into one record per CDR3 protein. The data show under 30,000 distinct CDR3 sequences, about half seen once. This sequence was found in a male donor with lung adenocarcinoma. The CD4 and CD8 labels of this study may be unreliable. The sequenced material came from CD8+ T cells from the center of a lung tumor. The V gene is TRBV4-1, the J gene TRBJ2-5; a weak D match, TRBD1 (6 bases). As DNA, the CDR3 is TGCGCCAGCAGCCAACCCGGCAGGGGCGGTGGAGAGACCCAGTACTTC. Its protein is CASSQPGRGGGETQYF.